This TCR beta chain stems from a study of beta chain features in type 1 diabetes (dated by TCRdb to the late 2010s). With regard to the full study: Mean age, gender distribution, total cell number and subset yield were not different between patients and healthy donors. Regulatory and stem cell-like memory subsets were isolated from only 8 patients and roughly eight healthy donors, whereas naive and central memory subsets came from all 28 donors. A total of roughly 100 million sorted cells were examined across all samples, and RNA yield correlated strongly with the number of cells per subset. The study compared TCRB repertoires of sorted circulating CD4+ T cell subsets between recently diagnosed type 1 diabetes patients and matched healthy donors.

A single peripheral blood draw of approximately 110 mL on average was collected from each donor into heparinised tubes. Using a panel that included CD45RO, CCR7, CD25, CD127, CD95 and CD27, naive, central memory, regulatory and stem cell-like memory CD4+ T cells were sorted on a BD FACSAria II. A purity above 98% was achieved for all sorted populations. PBMCs were separated immediately by Lymphoprep density gradient centrifugation and were stained directly, without being cultured. To minimize batch effects, samples were stained and sorted in pairs, one healthy donor with one patient per experiment. On this clone: Its antigen has not been determined. No base qualities exist here, and no much larger clone lies one base off it.

General findings and caveats noted by the study authors: At VDJ recombination sites, patients with type 1 diabetes made fewer insertions and deleted more nucleotides, a pattern implying thymic rearrangement abnormalities. Shorter templates might be favored by PCR, yet because patient and control samples were amplified and corrected together, any such skew would affect both groups equally. Because small numbers of individuals were included in the HLA sub-analyses, any influence of HLA type on TCRB rearrangement was left unresolved. A moderate but significant shortening of TCRB CDR3 length was observed in type 1 diabetes patients in all four CD4+ subsets. Sequencing cDNA rather than genomic DNA could over-represent highly expressing activated cells, although activation and CD3 levels did not differ between groups. The naive, central memory and regulatory TCRB repertoires appeared to resemble one another more closely among patients than among healthy donors.

The entire amount of isolated RNA was reverse transcribed using the High Capacity cDNA Reverse Transcription Kit, so the sequenced TCRB transcripts were expressed ones. Deep immunoSEQ sequencing was applied to naive, central memory and regulatory T cell samples, giving an average of approximately 4 million total reads per sample. Sorted cells were lysed in RLT buffer and RNA was extracted with DNase-treated RNeasy Micro or Mini kits, depending on cell number. Each cell subset was processed on its own to prevent cross-contamination, while patient and healthy donor samples were processed together. The immunoSEQ multiplex PCR was used to amplify TCRB sequences from cDNA, yielding 87-bp fragments that span the CDR3 region. Sequencing of the amplicons was done on the Illumina HiSeq platform. Under the source paper's analysis protocol: Synthetic template baselines were used to correct PCR bias computationally, reads within Hamming distance 2 were collapsed, and singletons that could not be merged were discarded. Reads were aligned against IMGT so that V, D and J genes, CDR3 length and insertions or deletions at six rearrangement sites could be assigned. Within each subset, clonotype counts were normalized to sorted cell number, after which true diversity and Gini coefficients were computed with the tcR R package. Repertoire sharing was quantified using the overlap coefficient calculated on TCRB nucleotide sequences. Out-of-frame TCRB sequences from naive cells were analyzed as a proxy for the pre-selection repertoire. In its TCRdb copy, this immuneACCESS table keeps in-frame sequences only and misses some clones. Where compared with another copy, unresolved V genes explain less than half of these, and the others have no known cause. D and trimming were read from the DNA, whereas the V and J calls and clone size are those reported in that table. The table for this sample lists some 330,000 clones; 11% of them were counted only once. The top ten clonotypes cover about 0.015% of the sample.

Ends trimmed: V by 4 bases, J by 3 bases; bases unmatched to a gene: 10. Its CDR3 holds 16 amino acids, cysteine through phenylalanine. Left in the record is the CDR3 DNA by itself, 48 bases read in frame from the first base. The germline V gene supplies CDR1 SGHTA and CDR2 FQGNSA. Sequencing input: naive CD4+ T cells from blood. Explained via the paper, the cell subset or site label denotes: true naive CD4+ T cells. The sequence was collected from a woman aged 30 to 39 in good health. The chain employs TRBV7-2 and TRBJ2-7; TRBD1 lines up with 9 middle nucleotides. The CDR3 loop reads CASSSPAGTGHYEQYF. The nucleotide sequence is TGTGCCAGCAGCTCCCCCGCCGGGACAGGGCACTACGAGCAGTACTTC.